These T cell receptor beta chains were read from a single sample in a study of blood T cells in healthy people across ages. TCRdb re-analysed the 5' RACE reads in MiXCR, keeping a single row per CDR3 protein. The data show about 930,000 distinct CDR3 sequences, around 29% seen once. The sample was also linked to a second study, of T cells of mothers and their children.

The sample comprised blood. Every receptor here comes from a woman aged 40 to 50 in good health. CDR3s include the opening cysteine and the closing phenylalanine or tryptophan. The D gene is left open where the match is weak. Clone sizes are given selectively: once, few, many, or a class where the clone is expanded.

>TRBV11-1|TRBJ2-7|NA|NA
TGTGCCAGCAGCTCAGTCGGACCAAGTCGGGAGCAGTACTTC
CASSSVGPSREQYF
>TRBV7-9|TRBJ2-7|many|TRBD2
TGTGCCAGCAGCACCATAGCGGGGTCTAATACCTACGAGCAGTACTTC
CASSTIAGSNTYEQYF
>TRBV6-6|TRBJ2-7|few|NA
TGTGCCAGCAGTTACGGGCAGACTAGCTCCTACGAGCAGTACTTC
CASSYGQTSSYEQYF
>TRBV5-5|TRBJ1-2|NA|NA
TGTGCCAGCAGCCCTTGGGTTCGGGACCGCTATGGCTACACCTTC
CASSPWVRDRYGYTF
>TRBV20-1|TRBJ1-2|NA|NA
TGCAGGGCTAGATCCGGCAACTATGGCTACACCTTC
CRARSGNYGYTF
>TRBV20-1|TRBJ2-3|NA|TRBD2
TGCAGTGCTAGAGTTCCTAGCGGGAGGCCGGGGCTCACAGATACGCGGTATTTT
CSARVPSGRPGLTDTRYF
>TRBV7-6|TRBJ2-7|NA|NA
TGTGCCAGCAGCTTCAATGCCCTGTCCCCTTCCTACGAGCAGTACTTC
CASSFNALSPSYEQYF
>TRBV6-2/TRBV6-3|TRBJ2-1|few|TRBD2
TGTGCCAGCAGACTTAGCGGGGATCTCTACAATGAGCAGTTCTTC
CASRLSGDLYNEQFF
>TRBV7-6|TRBJ2-1|many|NA
TGTGCCAGCAGCCCCGGAACAGGCCCCACGTCCAATGAGCAGTTCTTC
CASSPGTGPTSNEQFF
>TRBV20-1|TRBJ2-1|few|NA
TGCAGTGCTAAGGACTCACTCTCCTACAATGAGCAGTTCTTC
CSAKDSLSYNEQFF
>TRBV6-2/TRBV6-3|TRBJ2-4|many|TRBD2
TGTGCCAGCACCAACAGCGGGGAAGCCAAAAACATTCAGTACTTC
CASTNSGEAKNIQYF
>TRBV12-3/TRBV12-4|TRBJ1-1|few|NA
TGTGCCAGCAGGTTACTGGACACTGAAGCTTTCTTT
CASRLLDTEAFF
>TRBV29-1|TRBJ1-1|many|NA
TGCAGCGTTGAATTTGCGGAGCACACTGAAGCTTTCTTT
CSVEFAEHTEAFF
>TRBV5-1|TRBJ2-7|NA|NA
TGCGCCAGCAGCTTTGGACTTCCGAGCTCCTACAATGAGCAGTACTTC
CASSFGLPSSYNEQYF
>TRBV11-3|TRBJ2-5|few|TRBD2
TGTGCCAGCCCTCCCCGGGGGGACTCAGTGGATGAGCAGTACTTC
CASPPRGDSVDEQYF
>TRBV7-2|TRBJ2-1|few|NA
TGTGCCAGCAGCCAAGCACAGGGAATCTACAATGAGCAGTTCTTC
CASSQAQGIYNEQFF
>TRBV29-1|TRBJ2-1|many|TRBD1
TGCAGCGTCGACGGGACAGGCGTGAATGAGCAGTTCTTC
CSVDGTGVNEQFF
>TRBV6-1|TRBJ2-1|many|TRBD2
TGTGCCAGCAGTGAACCACGGCTAGCGGGGATAGACGATGAGCAGTTCTTC
CASSEPRLAGIDDEQFF
>TRBV7-9|TRBJ2-5|many|NA
TGTGCCAGCCTGCAGGGGAACCAAGAGACCCAGTACTTC
CASLQGNQETQYF
>TRBV6-4|TRBJ2-1|many|TRBD1
TGTGCCAGCAGTGACGCGGCAGGGGGCTACAATGAGCAGTTCTTC
CASSDAAGGYNEQFF
>TRBV4-1|TRBJ1-2|NA|NA
TGCGCCAGCAGCCCCTTATACCGCTCCCATGGCTACACCTTC
CASSPLYRSHGYTF
>TRBV7-9|TRBJ2-1|many|TRBD2
TGTGCCAGCAGCTCGGGACTAGCTGAACACAATGAGCAGTTCTTC
CASSSGLAEHNEQFF
>TRBV7-2|TRBJ1-4|few|TRBD1
TGTGCCAGCAGCTTAGGGTTACAGGGGGCGCGGGAAAAACTGTTTTTT
CASSLGLQGAREKLFF
>TRBV9|TRBJ1-1|few|NA
TGTGCCAGCAGTCCATCGGACAGCTTAAATGAAGCTTTCTTT
CASSPSDSLNEAFF
>TRBV7-8|TRBJ1-2|many|TRBD1
TGTGCCAGCAGCTTGGGGGGACAGGCCTTGGGCTACACCTTC
CASSLGGQALGYTF
>TRBV20-1|TRBJ2-3|NA|NA
TGCAGTACACATCTCGGTTACTCCGCTAGCACAGATACGCAGTATTTT
CSTHLGYSASTDTQYF
>TRBV27|TRBJ1-1|NA|NA
TGTGCCAGCAGTACTAGACGGAACACTGAAGCTTTCTTT
CASSTRRNTEAFF
>TRBV6-4|TRBJ2-1|NA|TRBD2
TGTGCCAGCAGTGACTCGCTCGGGGGGGCTATAGATGAGCAGTTCTTC
CASSDSLGGAIDEQFF
>TRBV30|TRBJ2-7|NA|NA
TGTGCCTGGAGTGTACCGGGGGCGTTTGGGTACGAGCAGTACTTC
CAWSVPGAFGYEQYF
>TRBV9|TRBJ2-2|NA|TRBD2
TGTGCCAGCAGCGTAGCACCGACTAGCGGGGGGGCAGACGGAGAGCTGTTTTTT
CASSVAPTSGGADGELFF
>TRBV28|TRBJ1-2|few|NA
TGTGCCAGCAGTGAACGGGCCAAAAGCTATGGCTACACCTTC
CASSERAKSYGYTF
>TRBV9|TRBJ2-6|NA|NA
TGTGCCAGCAGCGACGCCGGGAACTCTGGGGCCAACGTCCTGATTTTC
CASSDAGNSGANVLIF
>TRBV29-1|TRBJ2-5|many|TRBD1
TGCAGCGTTGTCGGGACAGGGGAATTAGAAACCCAGTACTTC
CSVVGTGELETQYF
>TRBV7-2|TRBJ2-4|NA|TRBD1
TGTGCCAGCAGCTTCCGACAGGGGCAAAAAAACATTCAGTACTTC
CASSFRQGQKNIQYF
>TRBV12-3/TRBV12-4|TRBJ2-7|NA|NA
TGTGCCAGCAGTGCGGGACAGCGAAGCTCCTACGAGCAGTACTTC
CASSAGQRSSYEQYF
>TRBV7-3|TRBJ2-2|NA|NA
TGTGCCAGCAGCTCTAGGAACACCGGGGAGCTGTTTTTT
CASSSRNTGELFF
>TRBV12-3/TRBV12-4|TRBJ2-3|NA|NA
TGTGCCAGCAGTCCCCGGGTAGGTACAGATACGGAATATTTT
CASSPRVGTDTEYF
>TRBV18|TRBJ1-5|NA|NA
TGTGCCAGCTCACCACGGGAGACAGCTAGCAATCAGCCCCAGCATTTT
CASSPRETASNQPQHF
>TRBV10-3|TRBJ2-5|few|NA
TGTGCCATCAGTGGCCTACTGGAGGCCCTTAATGAGCAGTACTTC
CAISGLLEALNEQYF
>TRBV19|TRBJ1-2|NA|NA
TGTGCCAGTAGTATGGGGGGCAGGGGCGACTATGGCTACACCTTC
CASSMGGRGDYGYTF
>TRBV20-1|TRBJ2-3|few|NA
TGCAGTGCTAGAGATTGGGCGGGGTCTAGCACAGATACGCAGTATTTT
CSARDWAGSSTDTQYF
>TRBV12-3/TRBV12-4|TRBJ2-3|once|NA
TGTGCCAGCAGCCTCCGGGCCACAGGGAGCAATCAGCCCCAGTATTTT
CASSLRATGSNQPQYF
>TRBV2|TRBJ2-3|NA|TRBD2
TGTGCCACCTCGACTAGCGGCAGCACAGATACGCAGTATTTT
CATSTSGSTDTQYF